The 22 T cell receptor beta chains below were found in one sample sequenced in a study of T cells in Graves' hyperthyroidism and ophthalmopathy. Template material for amplifying TCR beta CDR3 regions consisted of RNA transcripts. First-round RT-PCR with HTBI primers amplified the TCR CDR3 region. TCRdb analysed the multiplex PCR reads with MiXCR anew, one entry per CDR3 protein. Here the sample spans hundreds of thousands of distinct CDR3 sequences, 14% being singletons. Source material: blood. The receptor source for this set is a woman between 45 and 65 years old with Graves' ophthalmopathy.

This clonotype occurred a few times. The chain joins TRBV20-1 to TRBJ2-5, with unresolved D. Germline CDR1 is DFQATT and CDR2 is SNEGSKA (reference sequence). V lost 3 bases and J lost 2, with 7 bases in between. The CDR3 totals 12 residues. In DNA form, the CDR3 reads TGCAGTGCTAGGTTTCGTCAAGAGACCCAGTACTTC. Encoded protein: CSARFRQETQYF.

This clonotype was observed many times. The gene calls are TRBV28 and TRBJ2-1, with 14 nucleotides matching TRBD2. The junction had 14 bases not matched to a gene; V was cut back by 6 bases and J by 7 bases. The CDR3 sequence is 18 residues long. Germline values: CDR1 MDHEN, CDR2 SYDVKM. The CDR3 loop is CASSPSLGTSGSRNEQFF. CDR3 bases: TGTGCCAGCAGCCCCTCCCTAGGGACTAGCGGGAGTAGGAATGAGCAGTTCTTC.

This clonotype was seen ten or more times. This rearrangement joins TRBV7-8 to TRBJ2-7; no firm D call. The CDR3 has 16 amino acids. The V gene's germline CDR1 is SGHVS and CDR2 FQNEAQ. V lost 2 bases, J lost 0 bases, and 14 bases lay in between. CDR3 in DNA: TGTGCCAGCAGCTTAACCCCTAGTACGACCTCCTACGAGCAGTACTTC. It translates to CASSLTPSTTSYEQYF.

The rearrangement links TRBV27 to TRBJ1-1; unclear D gene. CDR3 length: 14 residues. The germline V and J ends were trimmed by 5 bases and 5 bases, with 15 bases remaining between them. Looked up from germline, CDR1 is MNHEY and CDR2 is SMNVEV (reference sequence). Here the CDR3 reads CASSPTPLWTEAFF. CDR3 DNA sequence: TGTGCCAGCAGTCCTACCCCTCTTTGGACTGAAGCTTTCTTT.

This clonotype was recorded many times. The rearrangement links TRBV28 to TRBJ1-5; 8 bases agree with TRBD1. J gave up 6 bases and V 1 base, and 11 bases lay outside the gene matches. CDR1 and CDR2 from the germline V gene are MDHEN and SYDVKM. The CDR3 loop spans 17 amino acids. CDR3 in DNA: TGTGCCAGCAGTTTATTTCGGACAGGGAGTTTCGGTCAGCCCCAGCATTTT. Translating gives CASSLFRTGSFGQPQHF.

This clonotype came up many times. V gene TRBV5-8 combines with J gene TRBJ2-3, with TRBD2 matching 12 bases. This CDR3 region has 16 residues. Germline loops: CDR1 SGHTS, CDR2 YDEGEE. With V trimmed by 0 bases and J by 5 bases, 4 bases remained unmatched. CDR3 sequence reads: CASSLGTSGTVDTQYF. Here the CDR3 DNA reads TGTGCCAGCAGCTTGGGGACTAGCGGGACGGTAGATACGCAGTATTTT.

J is TRBJ1-3 and V is TRBV12-5; no clear D. Per germline, CDR1 LGHNT and CDR2 FRNRAP. The CDR3 has 13 residues. The V gene lost 0 bases and the J gene lost 2 bases, with 2 bases spanning the gap. For the CDR3, the DNA is TGTGCTAGTGGTTTGGTAACTGGAAACACCATATATTTT. Encoded protein: CASGLVTGNTIYF.

This clonotype was seen repeatedly, ten times or more. CDR3 residues: CASSLMTSGRTVRETQYF. The CDR3 DNA reads as TGTGCCAGCAGCTTGATGACTAGCGGGAGGACGGTTCGAGAGACCCAGTACTTC. This chain links TRBV7-8 with TRBJ2-5, with TRBD2 matching 13 bases. The V gene end was trimmed by 3 bases and the J gene end by 4 bases; junction bases not matched to a gene: 11. This CDR3 is built from 18 residues. Germline CDR1 reads SGHVS; CDR2 reads FQNEAQ.

This clonotype showed up many times. The V and J genes are TRBV28 and TRBJ1-1; D ambiguous. V was shortened by 2 bases and J by 8 bases, with 9 bases between the two germline ends. CDR3 length: 12 residues. Germline lookup yields CDR1 MDHEN and CDR2 SYDVKM. The CDR3 DNA reads TGTGCCAGCAGTTTACCCCGATCGGAAGCTTTCTTT. It is translated as CASSLPRSEAFF.

This clonotype was seen repeatedly, ten times or more. The J gene is TRBJ2-3, the V gene TRBV27, with a tentative D call TRBD2 (6 bases). The V end lost 0 bases, the J end lost 7 bases, and 26 bases lay between the germline ends. CDR1 is MNHEY, CDR2 SMNVEV, per germline (reference sequence). The CDR3 has 19 residues. The CDR3 protein is CASSLSQRSELLAMYTQYF. DNA for the CDR3: TGTGCCAGCAGTTTATCTCAGCGGTCCGAGCTACTAGCCATGTATACGCAGTATTTT.

This clonotype showed up many times. The chain joins TRBV2 to TRBJ2-3; tentative D call: TRBD2 (6 bases). Trimming left V 5 bases short and J 8 bases short, with 8 bases between. The CDR3 sequence is 11 residues long. The germline V gene encodes CDR1 SNHLY and CDR2 FYNNEI. CDR3 DNA: TGTGCCAGCAGTAGAGCGGGTACGCAGTATTTT. Its protein product is CASSRAGTQYF.

In this sample, this clonotype turned up many times. The chain couples TRBV7-2 to TRBJ2-2; the match to TRBD2 covers 7 bases. J was trimmed by 2 bases and V by 5 bases; bases with no gene match: 5. CDR1 is SGHTA and CDR2 is FQGNSA in the germline V gene. This CDR3 is 15 amino acids long. This CDR3 reads CASSGRDYNTGELFF. CDR3 DNA sequence: TGTGCCAGCAGCGGCCGGGACTATAACACCGGGGAGCTGTTTTTT.

This clonotype was found many times. The chain employs TRBV5-1 and TRBJ2-1; no definite D call. Germline V gene data show CDR1 as SGHRS and CDR2 as YFSETQ. Trimming took 0 bases from V and 5 from J, leaving 6 bases between them. The CDR3 extends over 13 amino acids. The DNA for the CDR3 is TGCGCCAGCAGCTTGGAGGTAAACAATGAGCAGTTCTTC. This sequence encodes CASSLEVNNEQFF.

This clonotype appeared many times. The genes are TRBV3-1 and TRBJ2-1; 9 nucleotides align to TRBD2. Germline V gene data show CDR1 as LGHDT and CDR2 as YNNKEL (reference sequence). This CDR3 spans 13 amino acids. V lost 2 bases to trimming and J lost 12 bases; unmatched junction nucleotides: 5. CDR3 sequence (DNA): TGTGCCAGCAGCCAACCCGGGACTAGCTCGCAGTTCTTC. Translated, it gives CASSQPGTSSQFF.

In its sample, this clonotype was seen many times. This sequence joins TRBV20-1 and TRBJ2-1, with 10 bases identical to TRBD2. Germline CDR1 reads DFQATT; CDR2 reads SNEGSKA (reference sequence). With V trimmed by 6 bases and J by 3 bases, 5 bases remained unmatched. CDR3 length equals 14 residues. The CDR3 region has the DNA TGCAGTGCCACTACTAGCGGGATCTACAATGAGCAGTTCTTC. Its translation: CSATTSGIYNEQFF.

This clonotype was counted at least ten times. The V gene is TRBV11-2, the J gene TRBJ1-2, with D possibly being TRBD1 (6 bases). The CDR3 is 13 residues long. CDR1 and CDR2 (germline): SGHAT, FQNNGV. Trimming cost V 5 bases and J 2 bases, with 9 bases left between them. This CDR3 reads CASSQGMNYGYTF. The CDR3 region has the DNA TGTGCCAGCAGCCAGGGGATGAACTATGGCTACACCTTC.

This clonotype was counted only a few times. This sequence joins TRBV9 and TRBJ2-7; D unclear. Trimming cost V 0 bases and J 6 bases, with 7 bases left between them. This CDR3 region has 12 residues. Germline lookup yields CDR1 SGDLS and CDR2 YYNGEE. CDR3 sequence (DNA): TGTGCCAGCAGCGTAGCTGACGGCGAGCAGTACTTC. Translating gives CASSVADGEQYF.

About this clonotype: At one end the junction does not follow the germline gene, possibly because of a read error. This chain connects TRBV12-5 to TRBJ1-2; D call uncertain. The germline gives CDR1 LGHNT, CDR2 FRNRAP. There are 14 residues in the CDR3. The DNA for the CDR3 is TGTGCTAGTGGCCCCATCGGGGTGTCGTATGGCTACGCCTTC. Amino acid sequence: CASGPIGVSYGYAF.

This clonotype was observed a few times. This chain connects TRBV7-9 to TRBJ1-4, with unresolved D. This CDR3 region has 16 residues. V was shortened by 4 bases and J by 7 bases, with 19 bases between the two germline ends. CDR1 and CDR2 (germline): SEHNR, FQNEAQ (reference sequence). Here the CDR3 reads CASSSSPRAAGEKLFF. The CDR3 coding sequence is TGTGCCAGCAGCTCCTCCCCTAGGGCGGCAGGTGAAAAACTGTTTTTT.

This clonotype was recorded many times. V gene TRBV28 combines with J gene TRBJ2-5, with 10 positions matching TRBD2. V trimming: 0 bases; J trimming: 2 bases; junction bases outside the gene matches: 3. CDR3 length: 16 residues. Germline V gene sequence: CDR1 MDHEN, CDR2 SYDVKM. The CDR3 loop is CASSLWGTSVQETQYF. CDR3 DNA: TGTGCCAGCAGTTTATGGGGGACTAGCGTACAAGAGACCCAGTACTTC.

This clonotype occurred many times. The rearrangement uses TRBV20-1 and TRBJ2-7; 7 nucleotides agree with TRBD2. V lost 0 bases to trimming and J lost 4 bases; unmatched junction nucleotides: 6. The CDR3 has 14 amino acids. Looked up from germline, CDR1 is DFQATT and CDR2 is SNEGSKA (reference sequence). The CDR3 DNA sequence: TGCAGTGCTAGAGAGTGGGGGGGGTCGTACGAGCAGTACTTC. Protein: CSAREWGGSYEQYF.

A few counts support this clonotype. The V call is TRBV12-3 or TRBV12-4, the J call TRBJ1-1; TRBD1 might be the D (5 bases). This CDR3 contains 14 residues. V lost 3 bases, J lost 3 bases, and 11 bases lay in between. The CDR3 reads CASSFQGSYTEAFF. CDR3 sequence (DNA): TGTGCCAGCAGTTTCCAGGGTTCGTACACTGAAGCTTTCTTT.